The 21 T cell receptor beta chains below come from one sample, sequenced in a study of OX40 agonist ivuxolimab in advanced cancers. Method: immunoSEQ multiplex PCR; TCRdb's copy keeps in-frame clones and lacks some. The sample yields 100,000 to 140,000 clones, approximately 90% seen once. The specimen comprised CD4+ or CD8+ T cells sorted from blood, sampled in a trial of the OX40 agonist ivuxolimab. Source of these receptors: an adult with an advanced solid tumor such as melanoma, head and neck, liver or kidney cancer.

This clone was seen more than once but under ten times. The chain combines TRBV27 with TRBJ1-6, with D perhaps TRBD1 (5 bases). Trimming cost V 6 bases and J 3 bases, with 12 bases left between them. CDR1 MNHEY and CDR2 SMNVEV come from the germline V gene (reference sequence). CDR3 size: 15 residues. The CDR3 reads CASRVLTDYNSPLHF. The CDR3 nucleotides are TGTGCCAGCAGGGTTCTGACAGACTATAATTCACCCCTCCACTTT.

V and J are TRBV30 and TRBJ2-1, with 10 nucleotides matching TRBD2. The trim removed 7 bases at V and 4 bases at J, leaving 4 bases unmatched. Germline V lookup: CDR1 GTSNPN, CDR2 SVGIG (reference sequence). The CDR3 is made up of 13 amino acids. The CDR3 is CASTSGIYNEQFF. The CDR3 nucleotides read TGTGCCTCAACTAGCGGGATATACAATGAGCAGTTCTTC.

The gene calls are TRBV6-6 and TRBJ2-2; D not resolved. V lost 4 bases and J lost 4, with 7 bases in between. Per germline, CDR1 MNHNY and CDR2 SVGAGI (reference sequence). The CDR3 contains 13 residues. CDR3 in DNA: TGTGCCAGCAGTTGGCTCAGCACCGGGGAGCTGTTTTTT. As protein: CASSWLSTGELFF.

The V call is TRBV7-6, the J call TRBJ2-5, with D unresolved. Germline values: CDR1 SGHVS, CDR2 FNYEAQ. This CDR3 has 15 residues. V was cut by 4 bases and J by 2 bases, with 14 bases left in between. CDR3 amino acids: CASSSAGPAQETQYF. CDR3 bases: TGTGCCAGCAGCTCTGCCGGTCCAGCTCAAGAGACCCAGTACTTC.

The gene calls are TRBV6-8 and TRBJ2-1; D perhaps matches TRBD2 (5 bases). The CDR3 consists of 18 residues. Germline assignment: CDR1 MNHGY and CDR2 SAAAGT. V was shortened by 5 bases and J by 5 bases, with 25 bases between the two germline ends. In nucleotides, the CDR3 is TGTGCCAGCAGTCCCCACAATCCTAGGGCGGGTTTACACAATGAGCAGTTCTTC. Its translation is CASSPHNPRAGLHNEQFF.

The chain couples TRBV18 to TRBJ2-7, with 9 nucleotides matching TRBD1. Germline V gene lookup returns CDR1 KGHSH and CDR2 LQKENI. Trimming took 3 bases from V and 2 from J; bases not matched to a gene: 2. This CDR3 is built from 14 residues. The CDR3 is CASSPGTGTYEQYF. The CDR3 bases are TGTGCCAGCTCACCTGGGACAGGGACCTACGAGCAGTACTTC.

The sample holds one count of this clone. V usage is TRBV19 and J usage is TRBJ1-2; 7 nucleotides line up with TRBD1. In germline, CDR1 is LNHDA, CDR2 SQIVND (reference sequence). The CDR3 consists of 18 residues. V was pared by 6 bases and J by 5 bases, with 21 bases of the junction left unmatched. The CDR3, as DNA: TGTGCCAGTAGCCGAAGATCGACGTACAGGGGATGGGAATATGGCTACACCTTC. Translating it yields CASSRRSTYRGWEYGYTF.

The rearrangement links TRBV19 to TRBJ2-1; 12 nucleotides agree with TRBD2. The CDR3 is 16 residues long. Germline trimming cut 4 bases from V and 8 bases from J; bases unmatched to any gene: 9. From germline, CDR1 is LNHDA and CDR2 SQIVND (reference sequence). DNA for the CDR3: TGTGCCAGTAGTACGACTAGCGGGAGATTGTTGTATGAGCAGTTCTTC. This codes for CASSTTSGRLLYEQFF. The entire variable domain, with the rest obtained from reference TRBV19 and TRBJ2-1, is as follows: DGGITQSPKYLFRKEGQNVTLSCEQNLNHDAMYWYRQDPGQGLRLIYYSQIVNDFQKGDIAEGYSVSREKKESFPLTVTSAQKNPTAFYLCASSTTSGRLLYEQFFGPGTRLTVL.

This sequence joins TRBV19 and TRBJ1-1; possible D gene TRBD1, 5 bases. Germline CDR1 LNHDA, CDR2 SQIVND (reference sequence). Trimming pared 3 bases from V and 9 bases from J, leaving 14 bases between. The CDR3 covers 13 residues. CDR3 loop: CASSIGGTNQAFF. CDR3 nucleotides: TGTGCCAGTAGTATTGGGGGAACAAATCAAGCTTTCTTT. Together with reference TRBV19 and TRBJ1-1, the CDR3 gives the full variable domain: DGGITQSPKYLFRKEGQNVTLSCEQNLNHDAMYWYRQDPGQGLRLIYYSQIVNDFQKGDIAEGYSVSREKKESFPLTVTSAQKNPTAFYLCASSIGGTNQAFFGQGTRLTVV.

The chain has TRBV6-1 and TRBJ2-1; D is perhaps TRBD1 or TRBD2 (5 bases each). The V and J ends lost 6 bases and 3 bases respectively, with 12 bases between them. CDR1 is MNHNS, CDR2 SASEGT, per germline. The CDR3 sequence is 14 residues long. The CDR3 region has the DNA TGTGCCAGCAGGGGGGACGGAGTCTACAATGAGCAGTTCTTC. Its translation is CASRGDGVYNEQFF.

The V call is TRBV5-6, the J call TRBJ1-6, with TRBD1 as a possible D gene (5 bases). This CDR3 has 15 residues. The germline V gene has CDR1 SGHDT and CDR2 YYEEEE. Deletions cut 4 bases from V and 2 bases from J, with 10 bases between. The CDR3 sequence: CASSQSGTYNSPLHF. The CDR3 region has the DNA TGTGCCAGCAGCCAATCAGGGACCTATAATTCACCCCTCCACTTT.

V gene TRBV6-6 combines with J gene TRBJ2-7; D is uncertain. The ends were cut back, 2 bases at V and 1 base at J, with 12 bases in the middle. This CDR3 has 15 amino acids. The germline V gene encodes CDR1 MNHNY and CDR2 SVGAGI (reference sequence). The CDR3 sequence is CASSYGPASSYEQYF. The CDR3 DNA is TGTGCCAGCAGTTACGGGCCCGCCTCATCCTACGAGCAGTACTTC.

This clone was detected a few times. The V and J genes are TRBV5-8 and TRBJ2-5; tentative D call: TRBD1 (5 bases). Trimming pared 2 bases from V and 5 bases from J, leaving 10 bases between. The CDR3 is 13 residues long. Germline V CDR1 and CDR2: SGHTS, YDEGEE. CDR3 in DNA: TGTGCCAGCAGCTTTTCAGGGTCGGAGACCCAGTACTTC. This encodes CASSFSGSETQYF.

The gene calls are TRBV29-1 and TRBJ2-5; 7 bases map to TRBD2. CDR1 is SQVTM and CDR2 is ANQGSEA in the germline V gene. This CDR3 is 12 amino acids long. The V and J ends lost 3 bases and 11 bases, in that order; junction bases with no gene match: 9. The CDR3 loop reads CSVEGGPGEQYF. CDR3 coding DNA: TGCAGCGTTGAGGGAGGGCCTGGGGAGCAGTACTTC.

This chain links TRBV6-5 with TRBJ1-3; no reliable D call. V dropped 6 bases and J dropped 4 bases, with 13 bases sitting between them. CDR1 is MNHEY and CDR2 is SVGAGI in the germline V gene. This CDR3 region has 14 residues. The CDR3 nucleotides are TGTGCCAGCAGCTTCGGAGGGATCGGAAACACCATATATTTT. Translation gives CASSFGGIGNTIYF.

The genes are TRBV19 and TRBJ1-2; TRBD1 is a possible D gene (6 bases). Trimming shortened V by 11 bases and J by 5 bases, and 15 bases separated the two germline ends. CDR1 LNHDA and CDR2 SQIVND come from the germline V gene (reference sequence). The CDR3 length is 12 residues. CDR3 coding DNA: TGTGCCTCCGAAGGGGGAAGGTATGGCTACACCTTC. This encodes CASEGGRYGYTF.

This chain uses TRBV29-1 with TRBJ1-2, with D perhaps TRBD1 (5 bases). Germline V gives CDR1 SQVTM, CDR2 ANQGSEA. The CDR3 extends over 14 amino acids. V dropped 3 bases and J dropped 6 bases, with 17 bases sitting between them. The DNA of the CDR3 is TGCAGCGTTGACGAGGGGTCCGTGGGACATGGCTACACCTTC. Encoded protein: CSVDEGSVGHGYTF.

The V call is TRBV28, the J call TRBJ1-2, with TRBD1 as a possible D gene (5 bases). CDR1 and CDR2 (germline): MDHEN, SYDVKM. Trimming pared 5 bases from V and 10 bases from J, leaving 20 bases between. The length of the CDR3 is 14 residues. This CDR3 is CASSPPDRQTTYTF. CDR3 DNA sequence: TGTGCCAGCAGTCCCCCAGACAGACAAACAACCTACACCTTC.

Here the CDR3 reads CASRDGSNEKLFF. As DNA, the CDR3 is TGTGCCAGCAGGGACGGTAGTAATGAAAAACTGTTTTTT. The chain is built from TRBV6-5 and TRBJ1-4, with D unresolved. V lost 6 bases and J 4 bases, leaving 9 bases between the germline ends. The V gene's germline CDR1 is MNHEY and CDR2 SVGAGI. The CDR3 covers 13 residues.

J is TRBJ2-3 and V is TRBV10-3; D is perhaps TRBD1 or TRBD2 (6 bases each). V was cut by 4 bases and J by 7 bases, with 21 bases left in between. CDR3 size: 16 residues. Germline loops: CDR1 ENHRY, CDR2 SYGVKD. The chain's CDR3 is CAISAGLTNGDNTQYF. The CDR3, as DNA: TGTGCCATCAGTGCGGGACTGACTAATGGGGACAATACGCAGTATTTT.

The rearrangement links TRBV11-3 to TRBJ2-1, with TRBD1 as a possible D gene (6 bases). There are 14 residues in the CDR3. CDR1 is SGHNT and CDR2 is YENEEA in the germline V gene. V lost 8 bases and J 2 bases, leaving 13 bases between the germline ends. The CDR3 reads CASGLGAPYNEQFF. The CDR3 DNA sequence: TGTGCCAGCGGGCTGGGGGCCCCCTACAATGAGCAGTTCTTC.